In this sample, the clone carrying this T cell receptor beta chain turned up a few times. This sample was included in a study of blood T cell repertoires in COVID-19. About the study: Acute and convalescent COVID-19 samples came from the United States, Italy and Spain.

Original data processing: Amplification with reference gene primers provided the estimates of nucleated cell counts. The assay was immunoSEQ multiplex PCR, and TCRdb's table has in-frame clones only and misses some. The V and J calls and clone size are taken from that table; D and trimming were inferred from the DNA. The sample has tens of thousands of clones, approximately 90% seen once; the top ten hold approximately 20%. CDR3 size: 15 residues. The germline CDR1 and CDR2 sequences are SGHTA and FQGNSA. The V segment lost 1 base and the J segment 5 bases; nucleotides outside the gene matches: 6. The sequence was collected from a woman aged 80 or over with acute or convalescent COVID-19. V usage is TRBV7-2 and J usage is TRBJ2-3; 7 nucleotides agree with TRBD2. The sequenced sample consisted of peripheral blood. The CDR3 sequence is CASSLVAKRGDTQYF. For the CDR3, the DNA is TGTGCCAGCAGCTTAGTAGCCAAGCGGGGAGATACGCAGTATTTT.